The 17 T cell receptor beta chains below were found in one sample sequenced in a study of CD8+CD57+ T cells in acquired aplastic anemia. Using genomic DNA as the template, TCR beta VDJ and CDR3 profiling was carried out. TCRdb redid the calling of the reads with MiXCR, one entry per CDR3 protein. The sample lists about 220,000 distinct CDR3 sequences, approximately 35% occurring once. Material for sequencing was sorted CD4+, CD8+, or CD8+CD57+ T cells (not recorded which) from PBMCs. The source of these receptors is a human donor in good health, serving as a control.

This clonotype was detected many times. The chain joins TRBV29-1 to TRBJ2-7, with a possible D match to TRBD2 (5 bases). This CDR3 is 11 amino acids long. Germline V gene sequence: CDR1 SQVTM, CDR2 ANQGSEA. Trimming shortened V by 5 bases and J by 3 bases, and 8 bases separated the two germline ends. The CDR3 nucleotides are TGCAGCGTTAAACGGGGCTACGAGCAGTACTTC. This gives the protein CSVKRGYEQYF.

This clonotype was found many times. CDR3 nucleotides: TGCAGTGCTACCCCGGGACAGGGGGGCTACACCTTC. Protein sequence: CSATPGQGGYTF. The V call is TRBV20-1, the J call TRBJ1-2; 10 bases are a match to TRBD1. V lost 4 bases and J lost 8; bases outside the gene matches: 4. Germline V gene lookup returns CDR1 DFQATT and CDR2 SNEGSKA (reference sequence). The CDR3 contains 12 residues.

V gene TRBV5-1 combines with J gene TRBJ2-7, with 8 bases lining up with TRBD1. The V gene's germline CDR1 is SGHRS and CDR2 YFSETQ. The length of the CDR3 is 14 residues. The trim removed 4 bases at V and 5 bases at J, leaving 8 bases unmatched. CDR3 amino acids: CASSNGQGGDEQYF. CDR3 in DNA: TGCGCCAGCAGCAACGGACAGGGTGGGGACGAGCAGTACTTC.

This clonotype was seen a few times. The CDR3 region has the DNA TGTGCCAGCAGCCGGCGGCGTGGCGGGGATGGCTACACCTTC. Protein product: CASSRRRGGDGYTF. The chain joins TRBV3-1 to TRBJ1-2; D is ambiguous. Deletions cut 4 bases from V and 6 bases from J, with 15 bases between. Per germline, CDR1 LGHDT and CDR2 YNNKEL (reference sequence). CDR3 length: 14 residues.

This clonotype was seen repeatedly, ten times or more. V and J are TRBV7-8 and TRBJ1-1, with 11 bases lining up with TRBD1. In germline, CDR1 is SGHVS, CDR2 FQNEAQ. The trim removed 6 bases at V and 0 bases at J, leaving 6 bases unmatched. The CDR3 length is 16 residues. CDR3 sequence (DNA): TGTGCCAGCAGACGGGGACAGGGGGAAGTGAACACTGAAGCTTTCTTT. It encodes CASRRGQGEVNTEAFF.

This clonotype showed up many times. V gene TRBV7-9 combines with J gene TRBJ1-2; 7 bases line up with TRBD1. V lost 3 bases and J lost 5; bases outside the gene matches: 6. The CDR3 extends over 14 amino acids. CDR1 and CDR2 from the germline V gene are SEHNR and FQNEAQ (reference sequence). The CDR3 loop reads CASSFKGAGYGYTF. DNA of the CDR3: TGTGCCAGCAGCTTCAAGGGGGCTGGTTATGGCTACACCTTC.

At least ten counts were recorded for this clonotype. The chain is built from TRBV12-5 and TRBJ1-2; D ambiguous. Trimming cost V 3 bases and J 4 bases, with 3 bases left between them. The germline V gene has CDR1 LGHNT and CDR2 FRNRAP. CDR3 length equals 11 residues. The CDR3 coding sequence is TGTGCTAGTGGTTTCAGCTATGGCTACACCTTC. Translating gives CASGFSYGYTF. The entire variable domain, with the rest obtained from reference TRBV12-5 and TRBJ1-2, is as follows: DARVTQTPRHKVTEMGQEVTMRCQPILGHNTVFWYRQTMMQGLELLAYFRNRAPLDDSGMPKDRFSAEMPDATLATLKIQPSEPRDSAVYFCASGFSYGYTFGSGTRLTVV.

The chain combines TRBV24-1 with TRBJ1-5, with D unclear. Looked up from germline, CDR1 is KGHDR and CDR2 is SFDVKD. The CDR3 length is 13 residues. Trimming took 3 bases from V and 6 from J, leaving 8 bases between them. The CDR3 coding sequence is TGTGCCACCAGTGATCGGGCCCCTCAGCCCCAGCATTTT. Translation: CATSDRAPQPQHF.

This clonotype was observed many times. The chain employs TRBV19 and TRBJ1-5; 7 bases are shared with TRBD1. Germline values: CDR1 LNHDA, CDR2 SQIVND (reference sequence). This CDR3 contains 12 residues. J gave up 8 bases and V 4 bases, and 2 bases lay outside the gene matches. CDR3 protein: CASSTTGKPQHF. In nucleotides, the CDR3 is TGTGCCAGTAGTACGACAGGGAAGCCCCAGCATTTT.

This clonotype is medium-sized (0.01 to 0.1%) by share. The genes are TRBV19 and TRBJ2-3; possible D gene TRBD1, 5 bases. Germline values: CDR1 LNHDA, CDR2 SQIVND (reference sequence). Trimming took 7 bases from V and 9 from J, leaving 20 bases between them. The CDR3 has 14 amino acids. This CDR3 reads CASMSRGQSWTQYF. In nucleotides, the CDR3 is TGTGCCAGTATGAGTAGGGGCCAATCGTGGACGCAGTATTTT. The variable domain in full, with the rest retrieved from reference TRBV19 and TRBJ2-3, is DGGITQSPKYLFRKEGQNVTLSCEQNLNHDAMYWYRQDPGQGLRLIYYSQIVNDFQKGDIAEGYSVSREKKESFPLTVTSAQKNPTAFYLCASMSRGQSWTQYFGPGTRLTVL.

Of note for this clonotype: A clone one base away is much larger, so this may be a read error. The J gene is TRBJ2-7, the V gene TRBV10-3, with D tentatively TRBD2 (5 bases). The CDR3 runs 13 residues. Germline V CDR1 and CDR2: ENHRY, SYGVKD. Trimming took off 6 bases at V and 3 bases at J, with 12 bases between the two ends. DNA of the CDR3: TGTGCCATCAGGGGCTTACTAGGCTACGAGCAGTACTTC. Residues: CAIRGLLGYEQYF.

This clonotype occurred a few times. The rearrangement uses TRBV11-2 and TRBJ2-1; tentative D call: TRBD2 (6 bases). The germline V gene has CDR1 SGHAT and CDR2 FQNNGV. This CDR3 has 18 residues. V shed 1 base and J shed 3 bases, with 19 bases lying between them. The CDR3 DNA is TGTGCCAGCAGCTTAGGGGGATGGGCGGGACGCCACTACAATGAGCAGTTCTTC. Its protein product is CASSLGGWAGRHYNEQFF.

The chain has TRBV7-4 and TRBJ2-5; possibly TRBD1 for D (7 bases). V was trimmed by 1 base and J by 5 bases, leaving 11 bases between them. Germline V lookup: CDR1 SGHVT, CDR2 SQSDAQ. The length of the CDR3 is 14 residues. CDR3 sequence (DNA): TGTGCCAGCAGCTTAGAGGCAGGGGGGGAGACCCAGTACTTC. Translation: CASSLEAGGETQYF.

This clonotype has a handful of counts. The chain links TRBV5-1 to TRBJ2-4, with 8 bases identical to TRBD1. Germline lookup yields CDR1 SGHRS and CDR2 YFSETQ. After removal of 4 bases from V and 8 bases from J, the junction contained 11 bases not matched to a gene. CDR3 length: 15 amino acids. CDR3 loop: CASSPNPTGEDIQYF. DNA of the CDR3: TGCGCCAGCAGCCCTAATCCGACAGGGGAGGACATTCAGTACTTC. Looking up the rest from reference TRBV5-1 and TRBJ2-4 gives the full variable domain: KAGVTQTPRYLIKTRGQQVTLSCSPISGHRSVSWYQQTPGQGLQFLFEYFSETQRNKGNFPGRFSGRQFSNSRSEMNVSTLELGDSALYLCASSPNPTGEDIQYFGAGTRLSVL.

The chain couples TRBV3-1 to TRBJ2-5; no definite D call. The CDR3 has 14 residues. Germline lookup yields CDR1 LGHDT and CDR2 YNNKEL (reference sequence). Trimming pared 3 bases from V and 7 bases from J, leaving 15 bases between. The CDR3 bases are TGTGCCAGCAGCCACGCCCAAGCGCGAGGGACCCAGTACTTC. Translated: CASSHAQARGTQYF.

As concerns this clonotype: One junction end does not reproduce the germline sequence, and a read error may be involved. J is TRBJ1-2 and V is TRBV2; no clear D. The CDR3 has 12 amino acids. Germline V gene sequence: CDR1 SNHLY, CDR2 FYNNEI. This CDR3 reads CASRERAYGCTF. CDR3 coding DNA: TGTGCCAGCAGGGAAAGGGCGTATGGCTGCACCTTC.

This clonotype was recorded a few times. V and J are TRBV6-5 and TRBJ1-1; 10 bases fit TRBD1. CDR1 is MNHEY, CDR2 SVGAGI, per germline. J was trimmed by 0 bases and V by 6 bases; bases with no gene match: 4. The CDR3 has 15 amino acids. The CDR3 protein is CASRVGQGVNTEAFF. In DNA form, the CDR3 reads TGTGCCAGCAGGGTAGGACAGGGGGTGAACACTGAAGCTTTCTTT.